This T cell receptor (beta chain) appears in the sequencing data of a study of blood T cell repertoires in COVID-19. As for the study in general: Samples representing acute and convalescent COVID-19 were sourced from the United States, Italy and Spain. From T cells, B-cell-depleted T cells, or PBMCs came the material, which was cDNA or gDNA.

Under the authors' procedure: Reference gene primer amplification yielded estimated nucleated cell counts. Only in-frame clones appear in the TCRdb table, and some are missing; sequencing was by immunoSEQ multiplex PCR. The D gene and trimming were derived from the DNA, and the V and J assignments and clone size from that table. This sample has around 52,000 clones, with roughly 82% found just once. CDR3 length: 16 amino acids. Germline values: CDR1 MNHEY, CDR2 SMNVEV (reference sequence). V was pared by 3 bases and J by 2 bases, with 8 bases of the junction left unmatched. The genes are TRBV27 and TRBJ2-3, with 7 positions matching TRBD1. Sequenced sample: peripheral blood. This clonotype was sampled from a woman in her sixties with acute or convalescent COVID-19. This chain's CDR3 is CASSFATGTATDTQYF. The CDR3 region has the DNA TGTGCCAGCAGTTTTGCCACCGGGACAGCCACAGATACGCAGTATTTT.